These 7 T cell receptor beta chains share one sample of origin, sequenced in a study of cytomegalovirus exposure and HLA in healthy donors. PCR employed 60 Vbeta and 13 Jbeta primers. The method was immunoSEQ multiplex PCR; TCRdb's version includes in-frame clones alone and lacks a portion of them. The table shows about 140,000 clones, with nearly 80% occurring only once. Sequenced sample: PBMCs. The receptors stem from a male donor in good health and CMV-seronegative.

This rearrangement joins TRBV6-4 to TRBJ1-3; D is ambiguous. This CDR3 has 16 residues. V was trimmed by 6 bases and J by 0 bases, leaving 15 bases between them. Germline loops: CDR1 MRHNA, CDR2 SNTAGT. This CDR3 reads CASSPRVPSSGNTIYF. CDR3 nucleotides: TGTGCCAGCAGCCCTCGGGTTCCGAGCTCTGGAAACACCATATATTTT.

The chain employs TRBV2 and TRBJ1-5; D gene uncertain. This CDR3 has 13 residues. Trimming removed 3 bases at V and 3 bases at J, with 6 bases between. Looked up from germline, CDR1 is SNHLY and CDR2 is FYNNEI. The DNA of the CDR3 is TGTGCCAGCAGTGACTTCCTCAATCAGCCCCAGCATTTT. It specifies CASSDFLNQPQHF.

The V and J genes are TRBV7-9 and TRBJ1-6; TRBD1 might be the D (5 bases). CDR3 length: 13 amino acids. CDR1 and CDR2 (germline): SEHNR, FQNEAQ (reference sequence). V dropped 1 base and J dropped 9 bases, with 7 bases sitting between them. CDR3 amino acids: CASSLDQGSPLHF. The DNA for the CDR3 is TGTGCCAGCAGCTTAGATCAGGGTTCACCCCTCCACTTT.

This chain connects TRBV19 to TRBJ2-7; 12 bases are shared with TRBD1. The CDR3 extends over 15 amino acids. Trimming removed 5 bases from V and 1 base from J; junction bases left unmatched: 3. The germline V gene has CDR1 LNHDA and CDR2 SQIVND (reference sequence). DNA for the CDR3: TGTGCCAGTAGTGGGGACAGGGGGCGATCCTACGAGCAGTACTTC. It codes for CASSGDRGRSYEQYF.

The chain links TRBV6-6 to TRBJ2-3, with D unclear. Germline assignment: CDR1 MNHNY and CDR2 SVGAGI (reference sequence). CDR3 length equals 12 residues. Trimming stripped 0 bases from V and 6 bases from J, with 4 bases between. CDR3 DNA sequence: TGTGCCAGCAGTTACTCGTCGGATACGCAGTATTTT. It is translated as CASSYSSDTQYF.

This clone was picked up one time. V is TRBV13 and J is TRBJ2-5, with 10 bases lining up with TRBD2. This CDR3 region has 16 residues. Germline-derived CDR1 and CDR2 are PRHDT and FYEKMQ (reference sequence). Germline trimming cut 5 bases from V and 4 bases from J; bases unmatched to any gene: 10. The CDR3 spells CASSPRRVAGGETQYF. The CDR3 DNA is TGTGCCAGCAGCCCGCGGAGAGTAGCGGGGGGAGAGACCCAGTACTTC.

V gene TRBV7-9 combines with J gene TRBJ2-5, with a weak D call TRBD2 (6 bases). CDR3 length equals 13 residues. Germline V CDR1 and CDR2: SEHNR, FQNEAQ (reference sequence). Trimming stripped 8 bases from V and 4 bases from J, with 14 bases between. For the CDR3, the DNA is TGTGCCAGCGCCGGATTGGGGGGAGAGACCCAGTACTTC. Protein: CASAGLGGETQYF.